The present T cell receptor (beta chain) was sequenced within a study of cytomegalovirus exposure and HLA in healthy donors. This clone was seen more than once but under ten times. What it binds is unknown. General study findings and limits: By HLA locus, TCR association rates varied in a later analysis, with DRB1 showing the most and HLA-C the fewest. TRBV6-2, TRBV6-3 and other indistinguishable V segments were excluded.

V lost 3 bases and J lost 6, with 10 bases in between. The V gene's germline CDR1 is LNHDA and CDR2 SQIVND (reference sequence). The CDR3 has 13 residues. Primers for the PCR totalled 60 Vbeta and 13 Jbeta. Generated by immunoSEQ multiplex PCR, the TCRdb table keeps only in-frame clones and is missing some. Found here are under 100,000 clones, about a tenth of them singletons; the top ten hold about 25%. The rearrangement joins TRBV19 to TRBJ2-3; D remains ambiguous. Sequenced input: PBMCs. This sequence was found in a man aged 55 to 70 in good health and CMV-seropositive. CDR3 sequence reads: CASSIVASDTQYF. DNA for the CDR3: TGTGCCAGTAGTATTGTAGCATCCGATACGCAGTATTTT.